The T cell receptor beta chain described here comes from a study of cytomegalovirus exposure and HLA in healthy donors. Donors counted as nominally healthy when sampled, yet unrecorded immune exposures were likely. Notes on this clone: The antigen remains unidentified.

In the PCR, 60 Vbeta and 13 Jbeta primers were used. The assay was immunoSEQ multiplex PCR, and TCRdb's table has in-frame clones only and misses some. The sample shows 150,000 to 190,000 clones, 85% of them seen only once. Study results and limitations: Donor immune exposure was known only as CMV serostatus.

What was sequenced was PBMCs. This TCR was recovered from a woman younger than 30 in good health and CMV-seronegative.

Here the CDR3 reads CASTDRGRENIQYF. In DNA form, the CDR3 reads TGTGCCAGTACTGACAGGGGGCGGGAAAACATTCAGTACTTC. This chain connects TRBV19 to TRBJ2-4; 10 nucleotides line up with TRBD1. V shed 7 bases, J shed 5 bases, and the junction held 5 bases outside the gene matches. Germline CDR1 and CDR2: LNHDA and SQIVND (reference sequence). This CDR3 region has 14 residues.